Included here is one T cell receptor beta chain sequence, with context. Its antigen remains unidentified. Generated by immunoSEQ multiplex PCR, the TCRdb table keeps only in-frame clones and is missing some. This sample has some 130,000 clones, with nearly 90% found just once. The sample comes from a study of T cell responses to AZD1222 COVID-19 vaccine. Study-level results: Recipients of AZD1222 seropositive at baseline numbered only 6 or 7. Epitopes outside B.1.351 and B.1.1.7 mutated regions reportedly drew nearly half of spike TCRs. Spike-specific TCR breadth rose after two AZD1222 doses, and depth rose as well.

Germline lookup yields CDR1 SGHRS and CDR2 YFSETQ. Trimming stripped 4 bases from V and 1 base from J, with 8 bases between. This CDR3 is 14 amino acids long. This TCR was sampled from an adult who received the AZD1222 COVID-19 vaccine. This sample comprised peripheral blood, obtained 28 days after the second AZD1222 dose. This rearrangement joins TRBV5-1 to TRBJ2-2, with D perhaps matching TRBD1 (6 bases). The CDR3 sequence is CASSGTMNTGELFF. The CDR3 DNA reads as TGCGCCAGCAGCGGGACAATGAACACCGGGGAGCTGTTTTTT.